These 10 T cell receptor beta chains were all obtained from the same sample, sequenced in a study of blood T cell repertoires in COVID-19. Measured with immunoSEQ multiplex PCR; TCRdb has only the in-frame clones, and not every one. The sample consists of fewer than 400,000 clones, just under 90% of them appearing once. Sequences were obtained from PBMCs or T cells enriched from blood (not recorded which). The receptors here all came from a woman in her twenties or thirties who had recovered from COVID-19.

The CDR3 loop is CASSHYRRLENTEAFF. CDR3 coding DNA: TGTGCCAGCAGCCACTACCGACGGCTAGAGAACACTGAAGCTTTCTTT. V and J are TRBV3-1 (or the pseudogene TRBV3-2) and TRBJ1-1; no definite D call. V lost 3 bases and J lost 1, with 15 bases in between. This CDR3 region has 16 residues. The germline V gene has CDR1 LGHDT and CDR2 YNNKEL (reference sequence).

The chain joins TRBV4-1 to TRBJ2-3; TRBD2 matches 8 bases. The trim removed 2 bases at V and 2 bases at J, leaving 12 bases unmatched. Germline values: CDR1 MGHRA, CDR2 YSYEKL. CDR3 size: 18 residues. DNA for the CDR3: TGCGCCAGCAGCCAAACCCGTTCCGTAGCGGGAAACACAGATACGCAGTATTTT. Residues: CASSQTRSVAGNTDTQYF.

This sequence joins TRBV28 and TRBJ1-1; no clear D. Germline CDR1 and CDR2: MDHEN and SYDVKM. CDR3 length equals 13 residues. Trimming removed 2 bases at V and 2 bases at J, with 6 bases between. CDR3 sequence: CASSLGLNTEAFF. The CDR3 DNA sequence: TGTGCCAGCAGTTTAGGGCTTAACACTGAAGCTTTCTTT.

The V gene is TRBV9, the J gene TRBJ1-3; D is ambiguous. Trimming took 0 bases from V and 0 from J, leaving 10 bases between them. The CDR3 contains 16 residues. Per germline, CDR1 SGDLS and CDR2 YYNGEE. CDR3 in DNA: TGTGCCAGCAGCGTAGAGGAGAAGAGCTCTGGAAACACCATATATTTT. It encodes CASSVEEKSSGNTIYF.

This CDR3 is CASSLVGPLGGAGDEAFF. The CDR3 DNA follows: TGTGCCAGCAGCTTAGTGGGTCCCTTGGGGGGCGCGGGGGATGAAGCTTTCTTT. The rearrangement links TRBV7-9 to TRBJ1-1; D may be TRBD1 (6 bases). This CDR3 contains 18 residues. Germline CDR1 and CDR2: SEHNR and FQNEAQ (reference sequence). V was pared by 1 base and J by 7 bases, with 25 bases between.

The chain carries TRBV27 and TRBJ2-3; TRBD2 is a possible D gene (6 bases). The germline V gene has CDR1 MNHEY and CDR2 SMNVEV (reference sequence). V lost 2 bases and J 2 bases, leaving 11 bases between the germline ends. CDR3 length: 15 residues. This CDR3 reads CASSLGWGDTDTQYF. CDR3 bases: TGTGCCAGCAGTTTAGGGTGGGGGGACACAGATACGCAGTATTTT.

In DNA form, the CDR3 reads TGTGCCAGCAGCTTGGGGGCGGGGGCCAATGGCTACACCTTC. It codes for CASSLGAGANGYTF. V and J are TRBV5-6 and TRBJ1-2, with D possibly TRBD1 on 6 matching bases. Germline assignment: CDR1 SGHDT and CDR2 YYEEEE. The CDR3 is 14 amino acids. Between the trimmed V and J ends, which lost 0 bases and 6 bases, there was a span of 12 bases.

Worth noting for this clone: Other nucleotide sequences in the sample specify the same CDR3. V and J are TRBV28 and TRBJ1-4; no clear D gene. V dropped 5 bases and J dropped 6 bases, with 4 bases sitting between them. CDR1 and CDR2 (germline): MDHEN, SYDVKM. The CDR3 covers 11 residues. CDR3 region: CASSSYEKLFF. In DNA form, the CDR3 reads TGTGCCAGCAGTAGCTATGAAAAACTGTTTTTT.

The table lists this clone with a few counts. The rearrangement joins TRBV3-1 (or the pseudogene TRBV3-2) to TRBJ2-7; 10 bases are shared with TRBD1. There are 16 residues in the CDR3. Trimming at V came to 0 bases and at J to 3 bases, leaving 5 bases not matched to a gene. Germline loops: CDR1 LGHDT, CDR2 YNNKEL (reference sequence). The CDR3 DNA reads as TGTGCCAGCAGCCAAGAAACCGGGACAGGGGACTACGAGCAGTACTTC. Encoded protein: CASSQETGTGDYEQYF.

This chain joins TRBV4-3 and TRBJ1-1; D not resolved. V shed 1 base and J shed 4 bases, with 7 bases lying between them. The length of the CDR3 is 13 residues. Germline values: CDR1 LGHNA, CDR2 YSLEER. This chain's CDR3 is CASSQAGSTEAFF. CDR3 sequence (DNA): TGCGCCAGCAGCCAAGCTGGGAGCACTGAAGCTTTCTTT.